The 31 T cell receptor beta chains below all came from one sample that was sequenced in a study of prognosis after radiotherapy for stage I lung cancer. Multiplex PCR, run in two rounds, amplified TCR beta CDR3 from genomic DNA. During first-round PCR, primers specific to each TRBV and TRBJ gene were used. MiXCR, applied by TCRdb to the multiplex PCR reads, yields one record per CDR3 protein. The table lists about 16,000 distinct CDR3 sequences, more than 25% of them singletons, with around a quarter in the top ten. The sequencing used PBMCs, collected before or after stereotactic body radiation therapy (not recorded which). The receptor source for this set is a donor older than 45 with non-small cell lung cancer.

This clonotype occurred many times. J is TRBJ2-2 and V is TRBV7-9, with a possible D match to TRBD2 (6 bases). V was pared by 5 bases and J by 6 bases, with 13 bases between. This CDR3 spans 14 amino acids. The germline gives CDR1 SEHNR, CDR2 FQNEAQ (reference sequence). In nucleotides, the CDR3 is TGTGCCAGCAGCGACCAGGGAGGAGCCGGGGAGCTGTTTTTT. Translating gives CASSDQGGAGELFF.

By its share, this clonotype is medium-sized. CDR3 sequence (DNA): TGCAGCACAAGGCCAACAGGGGGCGTTAACTATGGCTACACCTTC. This sequence encodes CSTRPTGGVNYGYTF. The chain combines TRBV20-1 with TRBJ1-2; 9 bases match TRBD1. Germline V gene data show CDR1 as DFQATT and CDR2 as SNEGSKA (reference sequence). The CDR3 has 15 amino acids.

This clonotype was recorded once. It is likely a read error, because the conserved phenylalanine at the end of the CDR3 is missing. The J gene is TRBJ2-7, the V gene TRBV6-1; D not certain. Germline CDR1 is MNHNS and CDR2 is SASEGT. This CDR3 contains 15 residues. With 7 bases removed from V and 6 bases from J, the gap between germline ends came to 22 bases. The CDR3 protein is CASNKGPGLYSEQYL. The CDR3 DNA sequence: TGTGCCAGCAATAAAGGGCCAGGCCTTTATAGCGAGCAGTACCTC.

This clonotype is classed as medium-sized. The V and J genes are TRBV7-2 and TRBJ2-7; 9 bases align to TRBD2. The CDR3 loop spans 15 amino acids. Germline V CDR1 and CDR2: SGHTA, FQGNSA. The V and J ends lost 1 base and 4 bases, in that order; junction bases with no gene match: 5. The CDR3 sequence is CASSLVSGSKYEQYF. The CDR3 nucleotides read TGTGCCAGCAGCTTAGTTAGCGGGAGCAAATACGAGCAGTACTTC. The whole variable domain, filled in from reference TRBV7-2 and TRBJ2-7, reads GAGVSQSPSNKVTEKGKDVELRCDPISGHTALYWYRQSLGQGLEFLIYFQGNSAPDKSGLPSDRFSAERTGGSVSTLTIQRTQQEDSAVYLCASSLVSGSKYEQYFGPGTRLTVT.

The chain has TRBV4-3 and TRBJ2-2, with a tentative D call TRBD2 (5 bases). The CDR3 extends over 15 amino acids. CDR1 and CDR2 (germline): LGHNA, YSLEER. The ends were cut back, 0 bases at V and 10 bases at J, with 15 bases in the middle. The CDR3 loop is CASSQDSADTLELFF. CDR3 coding DNA: TGCGCCAGCAGCCAAGATAGCGCTGACACCTTGGAGCTGTTTTTT.

In this sample, this clonotype turned up many times. The chain carries TRBV5-6 and TRBJ1-2; D ambiguous. CDR3 length equals 18 residues. Per the germline V gene, CDR1 is SGHDT and CDR2 is YYEEEE. V was cut by 0 bases and J by 0 bases, with 18 bases left in between. Here the CDR3 DNA reads TGTGCCAGCAGCTTGGATTGGCCGGGAGAGTTAGCTAACTATGGCTACACCTTC. The encoded protein is CASSLDWPGELANYGYTF.

This clonotype was counted many times. The chain has TRBV20-1 and TRBJ1-1; no clear D gene. V was shortened by 0 bases and J by 6 bases, with 14 bases between the two germline ends. The germline gives CDR1 DFQATT, CDR2 SNEGSKA (reference sequence). CDR3 size: 14 residues. The CDR3 coding sequence is TGCAGTGCTAGAGATCCCCCCCTCGGGGCTGAAGCTTTCTTT. This codes for CSARDPPLGAEAFF.

This clonotype is categorized as medium-sized. The CDR3 region has the DNA TGTGCCAGCAGTTTACGAGCGGGAGCCTTTTGGAATGAGCAGTTCTTC. Amino acids: CASSLRAGAFWNEQFF. This chain uses TRBV27 with TRBJ2-1; 8 bases map to TRBD2. J was trimmed by 7 bases and V by 2 bases; bases with no gene match: 10. Germline CDR1 and CDR2: MNHEY and SMNVEV (reference sequence). The CDR3 consists of 16 residues.

This chain links TRBV27 with TRBJ2-7; TRBD1 aligns across 10 bases. The CDR3 has 14 amino acids. V lost 6 bases, J lost 3 bases, and 5 bases stayed unmatched. Germline V gene sequence: CDR1 MNHEY, CDR2 SMNVEV (reference sequence). CDR3 DNA sequence: TGTGCCAGCAGCCGGGACAGGGGAATCTACGAGCAGTACTTC. Translated, it gives CASSRDRGIYEQYF.

This clonotype is labeled medium-sized. This rearrangement joins TRBV20-1 to TRBJ2-3; 9 bases agree with TRBD2. The length of the CDR3 is 19 residues. The trim removed 0 bases at V and 0 bases at J, leaving 13 bases unmatched. Germline lookup yields CDR1 DFQATT and CDR2 SNEGSKA (reference sequence). CDR3 amino acids: CSARDSSGRGGRSTDTQYF. CDR3 DNA sequence: TGCAGTGCTAGAGACAGTAGCGGGAGAGGGGGACGAAGCACAGATACGCAGTATTTT.

A word on this clonotype: This may stem from a read error, because a much larger clone lies one nucleotide away. The chain couples TRBV10-3 to TRBJ2-2; D is perhaps TRBD1 (6 bases). Trimming stripped 2 bases from V and 4 bases from J, with 26 bases between. There are 20 residues in the CDR3. Germline assignment: CDR1 ENHRY and CDR2 SYGVKD. The CDR3 is CAISEPPGSGERLGTGELFF. The CDR3 DNA sequence: TGTGCCATCAGTGAGCCTCCGGGGTCAGGGGAGCGGTTGGGCACCGGGGAGCTGTTTTTT.

This clonotype was picked up many times. The chain recombines TRBV7-9 with TRBJ2-1, with 7 bases that match TRBD2. Trimming took 6 bases from V and 9 from J; bases not matched to a gene: 8. The CDR3 spans 13 residues. Germline V gives CDR1 SEHNR, CDR2 FQNEAQ (reference sequence). Here the CDR3 reads CASRFTSVSEQFF. The CDR3 coding sequence is TGTGCCAGCAGGTTCACTAGCGTCAGTGAGCAGTTCTTC.

This chain connects TRBV24-1 to TRBJ2-7; no clear D gene. Germline CDR1 is KGHDR and CDR2 is SFDVKD. CDR3 length: 13 amino acids. The V gene lost 4 bases and the J gene lost 8 bases, with 14 bases spanning the gap. For the CDR3, the DNA is TGTGCCACCAGTGAAACGGGCCTCCTAAAGCAGTACTTC. It yields the protein CATSETGLLKQYF.

Comment on this clonotype: One end of the junction fails to match germline, which may point to a read error. The J gene is TRBJ2-7, the V gene TRBV2; perhaps TRBD1 as D (6 bases). The length of the CDR3 is 12 residues. Germline CDR1 and CDR2: SNHLY and FYNNEI. CDR3: CAFNRETYDQYF. CDR3 in DNA: TGTGCCTTCAACAGGGAAACCTACGATCAGTACTTC.

This clonotype was detected many times. V gene TRBV7-6 combines with J gene TRBJ1-5; D unclear. CDR1 and CDR2 (germline): SGHVS, FNYEAQ. Deletions cut 0 bases from V and 5 bases from J, with 2 bases between. CDR3 size: 12 residues. The CDR3: CASSLADQPQHF. The CDR3 DNA is TGTGCCAGCAGCTTAGCCGATCAGCCCCAGCATTTT. Supplemented by reference TRBV7-6 and TRBJ1-5, the full variable domain reads GAGVSQSPRYKVTKRGQDVALRCDPISGHVSLYWYRQALGQGPEFLTYFNYEAQQDKSGLPNDRFSAERPEGSISTLTIQRTEQRDSAMYRCASSLADQPQHFGDGTRLSIL.

This clonotype has a count of ten or more. The chain has TRBV2 and TRBJ2-3, with 10 bases aligning to TRBD2. The ends lost 4 bases at V and 2 bases at J; junction bases unmatched: 3. This CDR3 is built from 15 residues. Germline V CDR1 and CDR2: SNHLY, FYNNEI. The CDR3 is CASSATSGTTDTQYF. The DNA for the CDR3 is TGTGCCAGCAGTGCAACTAGCGGGACCACAGATACGCAGTATTTT.

In this sample, this clonotype turned up many times. The chain links TRBV5-6 to TRBJ1-2; TRBD1 matches at 9 bases. After removal of 3 bases from V and 6 bases from J, the junction contained 9 bases not matched to a gene. This CDR3 is 15 amino acids long. Germline CDR1 reads SGHDT; CDR2 reads YYEEEE. CDR3 nucleotide sequence: TGTGCCAGCAGCTCCGTTTTAACAGGGGGCGATGGCTACACCTTC. Translating it yields CASSSVLTGGDGYTF.

This clonotype appeared many times. The genes are TRBV5-6 and TRBJ1-6; D is unresolved. Trimming left V 4 bases short and J 5 bases short, with 13 bases between. The germline V gene has CDR1 SGHDT and CDR2 YYEEEE. This CDR3 contains 15 residues. The CDR3, as DNA: TGTGCCAGCAGCCGGGCAGGTTTGGATAATTCACCCCTCCACTTT. Amino acid sequence: CASSRAGLDNSPLHF.

A word on this clonotype: A single base is all that separates this from a far larger clone, so a read error is likely. The genes are TRBV6-2 or TRBV6-3 and TRBJ2-5, with 8 bases lining up with TRBD1. The germline gives CDR1 MNHEY, CDR2 SVGEGT. The V and J ends lost 5 bases and 9 bases, in that order; junction bases with no gene match: 8. The CDR3 is made up of 13 amino acids. The CDR3 coding sequence is TGTGCCAGCAGTCCCCGACAGGGGTCGGCCCAGTACTTC. It yields the protein CASSPRQGSAQYF.

This clonotype was picked up many times. This chain connects TRBV20-1 to TRBJ1-4, with D hard to call. Germline V CDR1 and CDR2: DFQATT, SNEGSKA (reference sequence). V was clipped by 0 bases and J by 6 bases, with 11 bases between them. CDR3 length: 14 amino acids. This CDR3 reads CSARDDGIHEKLFF. CDR3 DNA: TGCAGTGCTAGAGATGACGGTATACATGAAAAACTGTTTTTT.

This clonotype is termed medium-sized. The rearrangement links TRBV7-2 to TRBJ2-3; no clear D gene. The CDR3 is 14 residues long. Germline assignment: CDR1 SGHTA and CDR2 FQGNSA. V lost 5 bases and J lost 6, with 15 bases in between. The DNA of the CDR3 is TGTGCCAGCAGCCCCCAGTGGTCGGGCGATACGCAGTATTTT. Translated, it gives CASSPQWSGDTQYF. The full variable domain, rest sourced from reference TRBV7-2 and TRBJ2-3, is GAGVSQSPSNKVTEKGKDVELRCDPISGHTALYWYRQSLGQGLEFLIYFQGNSAPDKSGLPSDRFSAERTGGSVSTLTIQRTQQEDSAVYLCASSPQWSGDTQYFGPGTRLTVL.

Note on this clonotype: One base separates it from a far larger clone, so it is likely a read error. The chain joins TRBV6-4 to TRBJ2-2; 8 bases align to TRBD2. Germline V gene lookup returns CDR1 MRHNA and CDR2 SNTAGT. CDR3 length: 17 amino acids. CDR3 DNA: TGTGCCAGCAGTTACTCGACTCCCGGGACTAGGGCCGGGGAGCTGTTTTTT. Protein: CASSYSTPGTRAGELFF.

This clonotype was detected ten times or more. The rearrangement links TRBV25-1 to TRBJ2-7; 11 positions agree with TRBD2. V gave up 6 bases and J gave up 2 bases; unmatched junction bases: 6. CDR1 is MGHDK, CDR2 SYGVNS, per germline. The CDR3 extends over 15 amino acids. DNA for the CDR3: TGTGCCAGCAGGGAAGGACTAGCGGGTACCTACGAGCAGTACTTC. As protein: CASREGLAGTYEQYF.

This clonotype has at least ten counts. DNA for the CDR3: TGTGCCAGCAGCCCCAGGACTAGCCGTGCGCAAGAGACCCAGTACTTC. Protein product: CASSPRTSRAQETQYF. V and J are TRBV5-4 and TRBJ2-5, with 8 nucleotides matching TRBD2. Trimming took 4 bases from V and 2 from J; bases not matched to a gene: 10. CDR1 is SGHNT, CDR2 YYREEE, per germline (reference sequence). The length of the CDR3 is 16 residues.

This clonotype is deemed medium-sized. The V call is TRBV6-1, the J call TRBJ1-6; no firm D call. V was cut by 7 bases and J by 0 bases, with 7 bases left in between. Germline CDR1 MNHNS, CDR2 SASEGT. CDR3 length: 14 residues. The CDR3 sequence is CASKPSSYNSPLHF. The CDR3 region has the DNA TGTGCCAGCAAACCGAGCTCCTATAATTCACCCCTCCACTTT.

This clonotype was seen just once. A far larger clone is just one base off, so this is likely a read error. This sequence joins TRBV7-2 and TRBJ2-5; D remains ambiguous. The end of the DNA fits TRBJ2-1 better, so the J call may be wrong. The CDR3 runs 13 residues. Germline assignment: CDR1 SGHTA and CDR2 FQGNSA. CDR3 nucleotides: TGTGCCAGCAGCCTCAGCCCAGGCGATGAGCAGTTCTTC. The encoded protein is CASSLSPGDEQFF.

This clonotype is categorized as medium-sized. This sequence joins TRBV6-1 and TRBJ2-3, with 9 bases matching TRBD2. Per the germline V gene, CDR1 is MNHNS and CDR2 is SASEGT. This CDR3 comprises 17 residues. V lost 4 bases, J lost 2 bases, and 10 bases stayed unmatched. Here the CDR3 reads CASSGFSLAGYTDTQYF. CDR3 nucleotide sequence: TGTGCCAGCAGTGGTTTTAGTCTAGCGGGGTACACAGATACGCAGTATTTT.

This clonotype was recorded many times. This chain uses TRBV5-6 with TRBJ2-3; 11 bases are a match to TRBD2. The germline V gene has CDR1 SGHDT and CDR2 YYEEEE. The CDR3 has 14 residues. Trimming at V came to 6 bases and at J to 5 bases, leaving 5 bases not matched to a gene. The CDR3 nucleotides are TGTGCCAGCAAGATAGCGGGAGGGGGAGATACGCAGTATTTT. The encoded protein is CASKIAGGGDTQYF. Supplemented by reference TRBV5-6 and TRBJ2-3, the full variable domain reads DAGVTQSPTHLIKTRGQQVTLRCSPKSGHDTVSWYQQALGQGPQFIFQYYEEEERQRGNFPDRFSGHQFPNYSSELNVNALLLGDSALYLCASKIAGGGDTQYFGPGTRLTVL.

This clonotype came up many times. The DNA for the CDR3 is TGCGCCAGCCGAATGGCCCCCAGACAGCCCCAGCATTTT. Protein sequence: CASRMAPRQPQHF. The genes are TRBV5-1 and TRBJ1-5; D is uncertain. The CDR3 runs to 13 residues. Germline lookup yields CDR1 SGHRS and CDR2 YFSETQ. V lost 7 bases and J 7 bases, leaving 15 bases between the germline ends.

In this sample, this clonotype turned up many times. The chain uses TRBV5-1 and TRBJ2-7, with D possibly TRBD1 on 6 matching bases. The length of the CDR3 is 14 residues. Germline V gene data show CDR1 as SGHRS and CDR2 as YFSETQ. V lost 0 bases to trimming and J lost 3 bases, with 10 bases between them. The DNA of the CDR3 is TGCGCCAGCAGCTTGGCTGCACAGGGCTACGAGCAGTACTTC. Translating it yields CASSLAAQGYEQYF.

Concerning this clonotype: A junction end diverges from the germline sequence, so it may reflect a read error. The DNA for the CDR3 is TGCAGTTCTAGATTCCCCTGGTCAAACACCGGGCAGCTGTTTTTT. Its protein product is CSSRFPWSNTGQLFF. This sequence joins TRBV20-1 and TRBJ2-2; unclear D gene. CDR1 and CDR2 from the germline V gene are DFQATT and SNEGSKA (reference sequence). The CDR3 sequence is 15 residues long.